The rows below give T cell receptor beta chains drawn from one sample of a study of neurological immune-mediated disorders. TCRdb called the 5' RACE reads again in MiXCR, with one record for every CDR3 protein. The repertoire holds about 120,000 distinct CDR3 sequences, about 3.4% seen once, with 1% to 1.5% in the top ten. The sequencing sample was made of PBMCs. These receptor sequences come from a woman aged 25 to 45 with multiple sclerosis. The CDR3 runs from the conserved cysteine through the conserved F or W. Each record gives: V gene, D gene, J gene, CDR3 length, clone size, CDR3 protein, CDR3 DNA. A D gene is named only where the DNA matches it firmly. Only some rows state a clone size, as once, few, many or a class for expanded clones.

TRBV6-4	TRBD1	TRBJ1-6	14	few	CASSDWGQGSPLHF	TGTGCCAGCAGTGACTGGGGACAGGGTTCACCCCTCCACTTT
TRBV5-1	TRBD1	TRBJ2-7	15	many	CASSLVGDRDYEQYF	TGCGCCAGCAGCTTGGTTGGGGACAGAGACTACGAGCAGTACTTC
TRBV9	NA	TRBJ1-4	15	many	CASSSGLRTNEKLFF	TGTGCCAGCAGCTCCGGTCTGAGGACTAATGAAAAACTGTTTTTT
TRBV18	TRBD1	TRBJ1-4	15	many	CASSPQGAINEKLFF	TGTGCCAGCTCACCACAGGGGGCTATTAATGAAAAACTGTTTTTT
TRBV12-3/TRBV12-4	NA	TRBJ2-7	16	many	CASSFIQGLAVYEQYF	TGTGCCAGCAGTTTCATCCAGGGACTGGCCGTCTACGAGCAGTACTTC
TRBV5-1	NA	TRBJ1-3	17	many	CASSLADPGASGNTIYF	TGCGCCAGCAGCTTGGCGGATCCAGGCGCGTCTGGAAACACCATATATTTT
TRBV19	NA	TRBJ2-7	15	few	CASSLFSGPPYEQYF	TGTGCCAGTAGCTTATTCAGCGGGCCTCCCTACGAGCAGTACTTC
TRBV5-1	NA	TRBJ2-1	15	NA	CASSPDNPSYNEQFF	TGCGCCAGCAGCCCGGACAATCCTTCCTACAATGAGCAGTTCTTC
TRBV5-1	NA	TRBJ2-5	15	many	CASSFGAAYQETQYF	TGCGCCAGCAGCTTCGGAGCGGCCTACCAAGAGACCCAGTACTTC
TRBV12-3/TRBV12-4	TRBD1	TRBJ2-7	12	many	CASSLGGGQQYF	TGTGCCAGCAGTTTAGGAGGGGGCCAGCAGTACTTC
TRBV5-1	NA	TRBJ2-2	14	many	CASSLGEETGELFF	TGCGCCAGCAGCTTGGGAGAAGAGACCGGGGAGCTGTTTTTT
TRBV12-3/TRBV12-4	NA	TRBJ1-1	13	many	CASTQEGRGEAFF	TGTGCCAGCACCCAAGAGGGCAGGGGAGAAGCTTTCTTT
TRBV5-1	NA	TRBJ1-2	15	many	CASSRGSQEDYGYTF	TGCGCCAGCTCTAGAGGGTCTCAGGAGGACTATGGCTACACCTTC
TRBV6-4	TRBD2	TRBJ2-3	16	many	CASTRGRDHSTDTQYF	TGTGCCAGCACCCGGGGGAGGGACCATAGCACAGATACGCAGTATTTT
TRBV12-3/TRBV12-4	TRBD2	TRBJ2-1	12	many	CASSVLANEQFF	TGTGCCAGCAGTGTACTAGCGAATGAGCAGTTCTTC
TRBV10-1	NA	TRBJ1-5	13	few	CASSTGKDQPQHF	TGCGCCAGCAGCACAGGGAAAGATCAGCCCCAGCATTTT
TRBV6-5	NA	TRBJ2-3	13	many	CASRPGGADTQYF	TGTGCCAGCAGGCCCGGGGGTGCAGATACGCAGTATTTT
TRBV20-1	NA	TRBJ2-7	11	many	CSARSVGEQYF	TGCAGTGCTAGAAGCGTCGGCGAGCAGTACTTC
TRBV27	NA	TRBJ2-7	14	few	CASSPRDGLYEQYF	TGTGCCAGCAGTCCCCGGGACGGGTTATACGAGCAGTACTTC
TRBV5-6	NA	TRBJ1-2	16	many	CASSLYGVGANYGYTF	TGTGCCAGCAGCTTATACGGGGTCGGGGCTAACTATGGCTACACCTTC
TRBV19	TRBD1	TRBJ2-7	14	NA	CTSCAGQGAYEQYF	TGTACCAGTTGCGCGGGACAGGGTGCGTACGAGCAGTACTTC
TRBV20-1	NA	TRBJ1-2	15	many	CSAREEPRANYGYTF	TGCAGTGCTAGAGAAGAACCAAGAGCTAACTATGGCTACACCTTC
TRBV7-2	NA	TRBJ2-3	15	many	CASSLVRERGDTQYF	TGTGCCAGCAGCTTAGTACGGGAAAGGGGAGATACGCAGTATTTT
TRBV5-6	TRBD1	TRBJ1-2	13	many	CASSEGGGLGYTF	TGTGCCAGCAGCGAAGGGGGCGGTCTTGGCTACACCTTC
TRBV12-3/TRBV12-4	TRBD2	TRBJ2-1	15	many	CASSLMSGGPNEQFF	TGTGCCAGCAGTTTAATGAGCGGGGGGCCCAATGAGCAGTTCTTC
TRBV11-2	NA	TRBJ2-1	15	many	CASSLTQIPLNEQFF	TGTGCCAGCAGTCTTACCCAGATCCCCCTCAATGAGCAGTTCTTC
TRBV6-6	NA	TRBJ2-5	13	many	CASTGGWAETQYF	TGTGCCAGCACTGGTGGATGGGCGGAGACCCAGTACTTC
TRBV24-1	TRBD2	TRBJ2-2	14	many	CATKGLPSTGELFF	TGTGCCACCAAGGGACTACCGTCCACCGGGGAGCTGTTTTTT
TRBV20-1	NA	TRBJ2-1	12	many	CSATSSYNEQFF	TGCAGTGCTACCAGCTCCTACAATGAGCAGTTCTTC
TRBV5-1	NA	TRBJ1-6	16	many	CASSLGVNSYNSPLHF	TGCGCCAGCAGCTTGGGGGTTAACTCCTATAATTCACCCCTCCACTTT
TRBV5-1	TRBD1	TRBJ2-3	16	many	CASSLAGTGLSDTQYF	TGCGCCAGCAGCTTGGCTGGGACAGGGCTGTCAGATACGCAGTATTTT
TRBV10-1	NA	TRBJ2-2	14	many	CASSERPGSGELFF	TGCGCCAGCAGTGAAAGGCCGGGATCCGGGGAGCTGTTTTTT
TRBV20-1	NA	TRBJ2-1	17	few	CSAAPPRGGAIYNEQFF	TGCAGTGCGGCGCCACCCCGTGGCGGGGCCATTTACAATGAGCAGTTCTTC
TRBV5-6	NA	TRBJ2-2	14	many	CASSLAGPTGELFF	TGTGCCAGCAGCTTGGCGGGGCCGACCGGGGAGCTGTTTTTT
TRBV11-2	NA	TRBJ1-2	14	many	CASSGNPGQFGYTF	TGTGCCAGCAGCGGCAACCCCGGGCAGTTTGGCTACACCTTC
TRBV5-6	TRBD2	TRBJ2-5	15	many	CASSLASGTQETQYF	TGTGCCAGCAGCTTGGCTAGCGGAACACAAGAGACCCAGTACTTC
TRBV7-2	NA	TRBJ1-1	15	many	CASSSRTDMNTEAFF	TGTGCCAGCAGCTCCCGGACAGACATGAACACTGAAGCTTTCTTT
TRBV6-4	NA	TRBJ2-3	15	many	CASSEEQGSTDTQYF	TGTGCCAGCAGTGAGGAACAGGGATCCACAGATACGCAGTATTTT
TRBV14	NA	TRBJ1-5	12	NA	CASSQSGEPQHF	TGTGCCAGCAGCCAGAGCGGGGAGCCCCAGCATTTT
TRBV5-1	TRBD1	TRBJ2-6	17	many	CASSSQGAQGGANVLTF	TGCGCCAGCAGCTCCCAGGGGGCGCAGGGTGGGGCCAACGTCCTGACTTTC
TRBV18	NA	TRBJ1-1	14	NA	CASSPTDGNTEAFF	TGTGCCAGCTCACCAACGGACGGGAACACTGAAGCTTTCTTT
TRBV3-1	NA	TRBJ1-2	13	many	CASSHRQNYGYTF	TGTGCCAGCAGCCATCGACAGAACTATGGCTACACCTTC